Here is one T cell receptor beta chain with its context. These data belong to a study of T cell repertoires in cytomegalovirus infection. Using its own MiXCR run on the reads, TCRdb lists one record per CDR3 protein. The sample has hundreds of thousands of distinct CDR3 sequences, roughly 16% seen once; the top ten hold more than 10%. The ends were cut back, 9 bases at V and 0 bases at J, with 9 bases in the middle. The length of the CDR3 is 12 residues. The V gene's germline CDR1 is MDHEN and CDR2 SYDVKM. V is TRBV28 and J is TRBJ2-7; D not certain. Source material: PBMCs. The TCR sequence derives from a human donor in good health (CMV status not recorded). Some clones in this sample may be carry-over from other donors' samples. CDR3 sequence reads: CARSLSSYEQYF. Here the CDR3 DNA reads TGTGCCAGAAGTCTCTCCTCCTACGAGCAGTACTTC.